The clone carrying this T cell receptor (beta chain) was seen only once. The data originate from a study of shared T cell receptors in the human thymus. The V end lost 3 bases, the J end lost 3 bases, and 13 bases lay between the germline ends. The CDR3 is made up of 15 amino acids. The V gene's germline CDR1 is WSHSY and CDR2 SAAADI. Sequencing was performed with immunoSEQ multiplex PCR; in TCRdb, only in-frame clones are kept and a portion is missing. The repertoire has 700,000 or so clones, 70% to 90% of them found once; the top ten carry about 0.0098%. The sample was also reused in another study, on human thymus T cells.

The rearrangement links TRBV10-2 to TRBJ2-3; the D is unclear. The receptor's source is a girl under three years old with a congenital heart defect. The sample consisted of thymocytes. Here the CDR3 DNA reads TGCGCCAGCAGTGATTCCAGGAATGGGACAGATACGCAGTATTTT. Translation gives CASSDSRNGTDTQYF.